Listed below are T cell receptor beta chains from one sample, sequenced in a study of OX40 agonist ivuxolimab in advanced cancers. Measured with immunoSEQ multiplex PCR; TCRdb has only the in-frame clones, and not every one. The sample yields some 27,000 clones, over 75% seen once. This sample comprised CD4+ or CD8+ T cells sorted from blood, obtained in a trial of the OX40 agonist ivuxolimab. Every receptor here comes from an adult with an advanced solid tumor such as melanoma, head and neck, liver or kidney cancer. The CDR3 runs from the conserved cysteine through the conserved F or W. A D gene is named only where the DNA matches it firmly. Rows may omit the clone size; those that give it use once, few, many or a size class.

TGTGCCTTCAGTATGAACACTGAAGCTTTCTTT	CAFSMNTEAFF	-	-	TRBV30	TRBJ1-1
TGTGCCAGCAGCCAGGGGGACAGGGCCCTTAACTATGGCTACACCTTC	CASSQGDRALNYGYTF	TRBD1	-	TRBV4-2	TRBJ1-2
TGTGCCAGTAGTACCCTTGACAGCTCTGGAAACACCATATATTTT	CASSTLDSSGNTIYF	-	-	TRBV19	TRBJ1-3
TGTGCCAGCAGTTACGACGGACAGCGATATGGCTACACCTTC	CASSYDGQRYGYTF	-	-	TRBV6-6	TRBJ1-2
TGTGCCAGCAGCCTGCAGAGCAGCTACAATGAGCAGTTCTTC	CASSLQSSYNEQFF	-	-	TRBV6-5	TRBJ2-1
TGTGCCAGCAGTTTATTACGGGATACCGGGGAGCTGTTTTTT	CASSLLRDTGELFF	-	-	TRBV27	TRBJ2-2
TGTGCCAGCAGTTCAGGGCTGTACTACAATGAGCAGTTCTTC	CASSSGLYYNEQFF	-	-	TRBV6-5	TRBJ2-1
TGTGCCAGCAGCTTAGGACTAGCGTTCCTCTCCTACAATGAGCAGTTCTTC	CASSLGLAFLSYNEQFF	TRBD2	-	TRBV7-2	TRBJ2-1
TGTGCCAGCAGCCCTCCGTATGGGGGCAGCGAGACCCAGTACTTC	CASSPPYGGSETQYF	-	once	TRBV9	TRBJ2-5
TGCGCCAGCAGTGGTGCAACGGGAGACCCGGTGGATGAGCAGTTCTTC	CASSGATGDPVDEQFF	-	-	TRBV10-1	TRBJ2-1
TGTGCCAGCAGCAAGATATACCGGACAGGGGACGTCACCTATGGCTACACCTTC	CASSKIYRTGDVTYGYTF	-	-	TRBV21-1	TRBJ1-2
TGTGCCAGCAGCTTAGGGTGGAACGAGCAGTACTTC	CASSLGWNEQYF	-	-	TRBV7-9	TRBJ2-7
TGTGCCAGCAGTTACTCACAGGGTACCCACAATGAGCAGTTCTTC	CASSYSQGTHNEQFF	-	once	TRBV6-5	TRBJ2-1
TGTGCCAGCAGCCCCCGGTCGGGGGGGAGCAATCAGCCCCAGCATTTT	CASSPRSGGSNQPQHF	-	few	TRBV7-9	TRBJ1-5
TGTGCCAGCAGCGTAGACAGCAGCTCTGGAAACACCATATATTTT	CASSVDSSSGNTIYF	-	-	TRBV9	TRBJ1-3
TGTGCCAGCAGTGACACAGGGAACACTGAAGCTTTCTTT	CASSDTGNTEAFF	-	-	TRBV6-5	TRBJ1-1
TGTGCCAGCAGCTACAGGGAGAGCGGGCAGCCCCAGCATTTT	CASSYRESGQPQHF	-	-	TRBV6-6	TRBJ1-5
TGTGCCAGCAGCTTGGGCACGTACGAGCATCAGCCCCAGCATTTT	CASSLGTYEHQPQHF	-	-	TRBV7-9	TRBJ1-5
TGTGCCAGCAGCCCAAAGAGACAGGGGAGCTCCTACGAGCAGTACTTC	CASSPKRQGSSYEQYF	TRBD1	-	TRBV7-9	TRBJ2-7
TGTGCCAGCAGCTTAGTTGCGGTGGCGGAGCAGTTCTTC	CASSLVAVAEQFF	-	-	TRBV7-9	TRBJ2-1
TGTGCCAGCAGCCCTAGCGGGGGGGGAAGCTCCTACGAGCAGTACTTC	CASSPSGGGSSYEQYF	TRBD2	-	TRBV7-9	TRBJ2-7
TGTGCCAGTAGTATAGGGTTGAGGACTAGCGTCAATGAGCAGTTCTTC	CASSIGLRTSVNEQFF	TRBD2	-	TRBV19	TRBJ2-1
TGTGCCAGTAGTTTCAGACCCCTTTCGAGTTCGGATACGCAGTATTTT	CASSFRPLSSSDTQYF	-	-	TRBV19	TRBJ2-3